This T cell receptor (beta chain) was obtained from a study of human T cells and chemical hapten exposure. At the level of the study: Each patch test put 0.01% DPC on the upper back, and results were read at 6 days.

This clonotype was seen ten or more times. V was pared by 6 bases and J by 6 bases, with 11 bases between. This CDR3 has 11 amino acids. Germline V gene lookup returns CDR1 DFQATT and CDR2 SNEGSKA (reference sequence). A single record per CDR3 protein comes from TCRdb applying MiXCR to the RACE reads. Of 300,000 to 450,000 distinct CDR3 sequences listed, less than 6.5% are singletons. Time point defined: pre-sensitization, week 0. Treatment given: therapeutic diphenylcyclopropenone sensitization with weekly scalp DPC. Unfractionated whole blood yielded the extracted total RNA. The TCR comes from a woman in her fifties or sixties with alopecia areata. Some clones in this sample may be carry-over from other donors' samples. The chain employs TRBV20-1 and TRBJ1-1, with D perhaps matching TRBD1 (6 bases). This sample comprised whole blood, obtained in connection with sensitization to the hapten diphenylcyclopropenone (DPC). The CDR3 spells CSARKGAEAFF. DNA of the CDR3: TGCAGTGCCAGAAAGGGGGCTGAAGCTTTCTTT.